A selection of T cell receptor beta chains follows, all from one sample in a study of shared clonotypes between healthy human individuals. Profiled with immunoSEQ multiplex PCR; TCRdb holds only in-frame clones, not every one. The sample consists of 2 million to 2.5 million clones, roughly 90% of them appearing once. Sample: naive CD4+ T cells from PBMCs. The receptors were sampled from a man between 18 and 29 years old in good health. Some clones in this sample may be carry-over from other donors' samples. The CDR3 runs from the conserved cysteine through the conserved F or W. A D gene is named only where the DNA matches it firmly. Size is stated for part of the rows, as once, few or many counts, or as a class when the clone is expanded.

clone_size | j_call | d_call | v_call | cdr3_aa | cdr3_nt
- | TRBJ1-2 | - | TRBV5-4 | CASSLRHSANYGYTF | TGTGCCAGCAGCTTGCGGCATTCAGCTAACTATGGCTACACCTTC
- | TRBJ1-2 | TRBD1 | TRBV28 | CASSLGRGQVYGYTF | TGTGCCAGCAGTTTAGGCAGGGGGCAGGTCTATGGCTACACCTTC
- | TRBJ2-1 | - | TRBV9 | CASSVVGGSYNEQFF | TGTGCCAGCAGCGTAGTGGGGGGCTCCTACAATGAGCAGTTCTTC
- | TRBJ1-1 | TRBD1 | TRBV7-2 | CASSPSTGWVTEAFF | TGTGCCAGCAGCCCCTCGACAGGGTGGGTAACTGAAGCTTTCTTT
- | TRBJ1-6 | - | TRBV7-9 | CASNRPPSPLHF | TGTGCCAGCAACCGACCCCCATCACCCCTCCACTTT
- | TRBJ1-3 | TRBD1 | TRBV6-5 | CASSYSTGNTIYF | TGTGCCAGCAGTTACTCGACAGGGAACACCATATATTTT
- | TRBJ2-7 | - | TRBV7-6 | CASSLGTFGSYEQYF | TGTGCCAGCAGCTTAGGTACCTTCGGGAGCTACGAGCAGTACTTC
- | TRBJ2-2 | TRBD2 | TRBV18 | CASSPSTSARGELFF | TGTGCCAGCTCACCATCGACTAGCGCTCGCGGGGAGCTGTTTTTT
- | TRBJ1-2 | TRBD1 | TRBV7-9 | CASSLAQGGPYGYTF | TGTGCCAGCAGCTTAGCGCAGGGGGGGCCGTATGGCTACACCTTC
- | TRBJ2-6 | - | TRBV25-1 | CASSEQRISGANVLTF | TGTGCCAGCAGTGAACAGCGGATCTCTGGGGCCAACGTCCTGACTTTC
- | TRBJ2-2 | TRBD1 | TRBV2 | CASRKTGGGTGELFF | TGTGCCAGCAGAAAAACAGGGGGAGGTACCGGGGAGCTGTTTTTT
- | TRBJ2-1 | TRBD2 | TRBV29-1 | CSAKKGGSGRANEQFF | TGCAGCGCCAAGAAAGGTGGTAGCGGGAGGGCGAATGAGCAGTTCTTC
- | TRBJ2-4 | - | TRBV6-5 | CASRPGSQNIQYF | TGTGCCAGCAGACCGGGCTCGCAGAACATTCAGTACTTC
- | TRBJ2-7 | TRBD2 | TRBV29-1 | CSVGRVAGADEQYF | TGCAGCGTTGGCCGGGTAGCGGGGGCCGACGAGCAGTACTTC
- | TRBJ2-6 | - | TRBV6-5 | CASSYSRGAGANVLTF | TGTGCCAGCAGTTACTCGAGGGGAGCTGGGGCCAACGTCCTGACTTTC
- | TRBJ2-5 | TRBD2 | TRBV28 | CASSLAGANRETQYF | TGTGCCAGCAGTTTAGCGGGAGCAAATCGGGAGACCCAGTACTTC
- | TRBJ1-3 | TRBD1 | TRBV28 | CASSQSPGTGLGNTIYF | TGTGCCAGCAGCCAATCCCCCGGGACAGGGCTGGGAAACACCATATATTTT
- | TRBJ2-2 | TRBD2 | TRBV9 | CASSTTSGRKAGELFF | TGTGCCAGCAGCACTACTAGCGGGAGGAAGGCCGGGGAGCTGTTTTTT
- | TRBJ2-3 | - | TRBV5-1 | CASTEGAVTDTQYF | TGCGCCAGCACGGAGGGGGCTGTAACAGATACGCAGTATTTT
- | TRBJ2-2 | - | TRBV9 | CASSVGIGRTYTGELFF | TGTGCCAGCAGCGTAGGGATTGGGCGAACCTACACCGGGGAGCTGTTTTTT
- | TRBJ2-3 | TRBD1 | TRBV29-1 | CSVGGRQGAPGDTQYF | TGCAGCGTTGGCGGGCGGCAGGGGGCCCCTGGAGATACGCAGTATTTT
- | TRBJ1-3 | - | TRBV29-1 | CSALPPSGNTIYF | TGCAGCGCATTACCCCCCTCTGGAAACACCATATATTTT
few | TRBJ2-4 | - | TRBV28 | CASSQYRINIQYF | TGTGCCAGCAGTCAATACAGGATAAACATTCAGTACTTC
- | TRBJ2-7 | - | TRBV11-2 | CASSLVQGPYEQYF | TGTGCCAGCAGCTTAGTACAGGGTCCCTACGAGCAGTACTTC
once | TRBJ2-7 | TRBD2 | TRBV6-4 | CASSGGSSYEQYF | TGTGCCAGCTCCGGGGGGAGCTCCTACGAGCAGTACTTC
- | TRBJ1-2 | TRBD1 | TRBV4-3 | CASSQDGGQGRGYTF | TGCGCCAGCAGCCAAGATGGGGGACAGGGGAGAGGCTACACCTTC
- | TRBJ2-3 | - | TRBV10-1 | CASSEEVPDTQYF | TGCGCCAGCAGTGAGGAAGTCCCCGATACGCAGTATTTT
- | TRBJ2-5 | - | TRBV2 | CASTPGLGWKTQYF | TGTGCCAGCACCCCGGGGTTGGGTTGGAAGACCCAGTACTTC
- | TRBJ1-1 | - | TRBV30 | CAWRVGLMNTEAFF | TGTGCCTGGAGAGTCGGACTGATGAACACTGAAGCTTTCTTT
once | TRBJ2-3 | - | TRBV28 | CASSLAGTTDTQYF | TGTGCCAGCAGTTTGGCGGGTACCACAGATACGCAGTATTTT
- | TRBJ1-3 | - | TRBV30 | CAWRSRGETRNTIYF | TGTGCCTGGAGAAGTCGCGGGGAAACTCGAAACACCATATATTTT
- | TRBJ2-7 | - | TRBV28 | CASSSLDGPRYEQYF | TGTGCCAGCAGTTCCTTGGACGGCCCCCGGTACGAGCAGTACTTC
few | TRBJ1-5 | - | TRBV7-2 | CASSLAGQPQHF | TGTGCCAGCAGCTTAGCGGGTCAGCCCCAGCATTTT
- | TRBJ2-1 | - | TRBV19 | CASSIDRAGEQFF | TGTGCCAGTAGTATAGATCGAGCGGGCGAGCAGTTCTTC
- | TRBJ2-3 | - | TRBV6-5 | CASSPPGTDTQYF | TGTGCCAGCAGCCCCCCCGGCACAGATACGCAGTATTTT
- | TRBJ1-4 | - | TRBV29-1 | CSGGAGAAEKLFF | TGCAGCGGGGGGGCAGGGGCGGCTGAAAAACTGTTTTTT
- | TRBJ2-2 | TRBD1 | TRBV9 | CASSVGLRVGTANTGELFF | TGTGCCAGCAGCGTAGGATTAAGGGTGGGGACAGCGAACACCGGGGAGCTGTTTTTT
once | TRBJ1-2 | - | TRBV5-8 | CASSLKTVTQVWGYTF | TGTGCCAGCAGCTTGAAGACGGTAACCCAGGTCTGGGGCTACACCTTC
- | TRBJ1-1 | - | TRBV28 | CASSEGGGFSTEAFF | TGTGCCAGCAGCGAAGGGGGGGGCTTCAGCACTGAAGCTTTCTTT
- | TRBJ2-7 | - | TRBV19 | CASSPRDGAGPRYEQYF | TGTGCCAGTAGTCCAAGGGACGGGGCGGGTCCCCGCTACGAGCAGTACTTC
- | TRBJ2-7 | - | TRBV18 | CASSYLGTGYVEQYF | TGTGCCAGCTCATACCTCGGGACCGGTTACGTGGAGCAGTACTTC